The sample holds many counts of the clone carrying this T cell receptor beta chain. Antigen specificity is unknown. The CDR3 contains 13 residues. Unique molecular identifiers were incorporated when the TCRbeta library was constructed. TCRdb fed the PCR reads into MiXCR, producing one record per CDR3 protein. The sample lists fewer than 700,000 distinct CDR3 sequences, under 15% seen once, with 2% to 2.5% in the top ten. This specimen belongs to a study of T-cell reconstitution after alpha-beta-depleted transplantation in children. Study-wide results and limits: The study reportedly traced alpha-beta T cells about two months after transplant to several hundred expanded graft clones. By one year post-transplant, T-cell counts and diversity largely arose from T cells that were newly produced.

The chain carries TRBV21-1 and TRBJ2-5; the D segment call TRBD2 is taken from the table without a DNA check. TRBV21-1 is flagged as a pseudogene. The receptor was derived from a male patient between 5 and 17 years old who had a stem cell transplant for acute myeloid leukemia, so the T cells may come from the graft donor. Sequences were derived from PBMCs, mostly from graft donor cells, sampled 360 days after TCRalphabeta/CD19-depleted stem cell transplant. The CDR3 DNA sequence: TGTGCCAGCGGACTAGGGAGTCGAGAGACCCAGTACTTC. Protein: CASGLGSRETQYF.